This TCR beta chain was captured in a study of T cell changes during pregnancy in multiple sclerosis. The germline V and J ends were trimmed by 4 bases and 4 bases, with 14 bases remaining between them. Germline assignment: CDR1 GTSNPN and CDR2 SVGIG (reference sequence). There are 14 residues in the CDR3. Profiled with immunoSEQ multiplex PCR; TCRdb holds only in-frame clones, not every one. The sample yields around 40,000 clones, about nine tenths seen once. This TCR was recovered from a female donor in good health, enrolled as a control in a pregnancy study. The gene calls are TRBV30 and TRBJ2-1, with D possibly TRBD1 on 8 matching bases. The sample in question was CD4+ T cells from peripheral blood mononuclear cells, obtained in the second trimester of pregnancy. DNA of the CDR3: TGTGCCTGGACCACAGGGGGACTATACAATGAGCAGTTCTTC. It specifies CAWTTGGLYNEQFF.